This T cell receptor beta chain was observed in a study of T cell repertoires in cytomegalovirus infection. Study background: Matching HLA type, along with CMV infection, was indicated by public TCR beta signatures. Points from the study as a whole: Pooled public TCR beta family frequency picked out CMV carriers with the relevant HLA. CMV-specific TCR beta clonotypes restricted by HLA-C were the ones dominating the ex vivo response.

TCRdb called the reads again in MiXCR, with one record for every CDR3 protein. Of hundreds of thousands of distinct CDR3 sequences detected, 8% to 10% appear once; the ten largest clones hold 3.5% to 4.5%. The CDR3 runs to 14 residues. V lost 5 bases, J lost 2 bases, and 9 bases lay in between. Looked up from germline, CDR1 is LNHDA and CDR2 is SQIVND (reference sequence). This clonotype was seen only a few times. The antigen is unknown. What was sequenced was PBMCs. V gene TRBV19 combines with J gene TRBJ2-2, with D possibly being TRBD1 (6 bases). The receptor comes from a human donor in good health (CMV status not recorded). Some clones in this sample may be carry-over from other donors' samples. The CDR3, as DNA: TGTGCCAGTAGTGTGGACAGAAACACCGGGGAGCTGTTTTTT. It is translated as CASSVDRNTGELFF.